This T cell receptor beta chain comes out of a study of T cells in Graves' hyperthyroidism and ophthalmopathy. Diagnosis relied on clinical symptoms, serum thyroxine and TRAb, thyroid ultrasound and orbital computed tomography. PBMCs were obtained from about 9.9 ml fresh peripheral blood. RNA transcripts gave rise to amplified TCR beta CDR3 regions. First-round RT-PCR targeting the TCR CDR3 was performed with the HTBI primer set. TCRdb re-called the multiplex PCR reads through MiXCR, storing one row per CDR3 protein. The table records roughly 710,000 distinct CDR3 sequences, around 40% of them present only once. As concerns this clonotype: The antigen is unknown.

This CDR3 has 15 amino acids. V lost 1 base to trimming and J lost 5 bases, with 9 bases between them. Germline V gives CDR1 SGHTA, CDR2 FQGTGA. Findings and limits, study-wide: Ophthalmopathy was predicted by the model a median of roughly 6.6 months ahead of onset.

The sample was blood. The sequence was collected from a woman aged 40 to 55 with Graves' hyperthyroidism. V usage is TRBV7-3 and J usage is TRBJ1-6; D call uncertain. The CDR3 sequence is CASSLISFHNSPLHF. CDR3 in DNA: TGTGCCAGCAGCTTAATATCCTTCCATAATTCACCCCTCCACTTT.